Listed below are T cell receptor beta chains from one sample, sequenced in a study of graft-versus-host responses after intestinal transplantation. Assay used: immunoSEQ multiplex PCR; TCRdb lists only in-frame clones, some missing. Among fewer than 20,000 clones listed, 35% to 40% were seen once. Sample: alloreactive CD4+ T cells from a mixed lymphocyte reaction culture, taken before intestinal transplant. These receptor sequences come from a human patient who received an intestinal transplant. Both conserved end residues are part of each CDR3.

TRBV5-6,TRBJ1-6,CASSLGRVNSPLHF
TRBV11-3,TRBJ2-1,CASSPTPNEQFF
TRBV11-3,TRBJ1-2,CASSPGGVRNYGYTF
TRBV4-2,TRBJ2-7,CASSIRDRGPHEDF
TRBV19,TRBJ2-2,CASSIGPSGELFF
TRBV27,TRBJ1-1,CASSPRAWGNTEAFF
TRBV5-5,TRBJ2-3,CASSFPSTDTQYF
TRBV18,TRBJ2-1,CASSPVRGEQFF
TRBV4-2,TRBJ1-4,CASSQTTGATNEKLFF
TRBV9,TRBJ2-3,CASSVTTSGGGPDTQYF
TRBV6-5,TRBJ2-1,CASSSAQGRGAQFF
TRBV6-5,TRBJ1-2,CASSIQGARGYGYTF
TRBV6-5,TRBJ2-2,CASSPSGGASGELFF
TRBV25-1,TRBJ2-7,CASSDGWSYEQYF
TRBV19,TRBJ1-5,CASSIQGARSNQPQHF
TRBV30,TRBJ1-5,CAWSQGGNQPQHF
TRBV4-1,TRBJ2-5,CASSQDRTGVGRGETQYF
TRBV10-1,TRBJ1-1,CASSPGQGWMDTEAFF
TRBV7-2,TRBJ1-2,CASSLTPGPWNYGYTF
TRBV30,TRBJ1-1,CAWMTYTEAFF
TRBV4-2,TRBJ1-6,CASSPLPDRLNSPLHF
TRBV18,TRBJ1-1,CASSPKELGTEAFF
TRBV4-1,TRBJ1-5,CASSHGSNQPQHF
TRBV6-5,TRBJ1-1,CASRPRSNTEAFF
TRBV6-1,TRBJ2-3,CASSEVPPADTQYF
TRBV6-6,TRBJ1-5,CASRNTQGGNQPQHF
TRBV5-1,TRBJ2-7,CASSLLEGYEQYF
TRBV11-2,TRBJ1-3,CASSFRQGRGQGNTIYF
TRBV19,TRBJ1-5,CASNRLYNQPQHF